This passage covers 28 T cell receptor beta chains from one sample sequenced in a study of OX40 agonist ivuxolimab in advanced cancers. TCRdb's table, derived via immunoSEQ multiplex PCR, lists solely in-frame clones and lacks some. Of 70,000 to 95,000 clones in the sample, 88% were seen once. Sequences were derived from CD4+ or CD8+ T cells sorted from blood, sampled in a trial of the OX40 agonist ivuxolimab. Source of these receptors: an adult with an advanced solid tumor such as melanoma, head and neck, liver or kidney cancer.

This chain joins TRBV19 and TRBJ2-2; 7 bases agree with TRBD2. Looked up from germline, CDR1 is LNHDA and CDR2 is SQIVND (reference sequence). The trim removed 5 bases at V and 3 bases at J, leaving 12 bases unmatched. The CDR3 consists of 17 residues. Here the CDR3 reads CASSPTSAGDHTGELFF. CDR3 DNA: TGTGCCAGTAGTCCCACTTCTGCGGGAGATCACACCGGGGAGCTGTTTTTT.

V and J are TRBV10-3 and TRBJ2-1; 8 bases are shared with TRBD1. This CDR3 is built from 13 residues. The trim removed 3 bases at V and 6 bases at J, leaving 1 base unmatched. Germline V lookup: CDR1 ENHRY, CDR2 SYGVKD. Written as DNA, the CDR3 is TGTGCCATCAGTGACACAGGGGGCAATGAGCAGTTCTTC. Protein sequence: CAISDTGGNEQFF.

The genes are TRBV30 and TRBJ2-4; D might be TRBD1 or TRBD2, each matching 5 bases. With 5 bases removed from V and 0 bases from J, the gap between germline ends came to 11 bases. The germline V gene encodes CDR1 GTSNPN and CDR2 SVGIG (reference sequence). CDR3 length equals 14 residues. The CDR3 coding sequence is TGTGCCTGGGACTTGGGGGTAGCCAAAAACATTCAGTACTTC. This encodes CAWDLGVAKNIQYF.

The chain carries TRBV10-3 and TRBJ1-1; D call uncertain. Per the germline V gene, CDR1 is ENHRY and CDR2 is SYGVKD. The CDR3 extends over 14 amino acids. V lost 10 bases and J lost 1, with 16 bases in between. The CDR3 sequence is CATHVPHTNTEAFF. The CDR3 region has the DNA TGTGCCACCCACGTGCCCCATACGAACACTGAAGCTTTCTTT.

The chain employs TRBV19 and TRBJ1-1; D remains ambiguous. This CDR3 has 13 amino acids. In germline, CDR1 is LNHDA, CDR2 SQIVND (reference sequence). Trimming took 6 bases from V and 1 from J, leaving 9 bases between them. The CDR3 DNA follows: TGTGCCAGTAGGGAGAACAGGAACACTGAAGCTTTCTTT. This encodes CASRENRNTEAFF.

The rearrangement joins TRBV6-1 to TRBJ2-1; D call uncertain. Trimming stripped 7 bases from V and 8 bases from J, with 15 bases between. The CDR3 totals 13 residues. Germline assignment: CDR1 MNHNS and CDR2 SASEGT. CDR3 sequence (DNA): TGTGCCAGCATGCGCTACATGGCTGATGAGCAGTTCTTC. Protein product: CASMRYMADEQFF.

Notes on this clone: Other DNA sequences in this sample translate to the same CDR3. The chain joins TRBV5-1 to TRBJ2-1; D gene ambiguous. V was shortened by 0 bases and J by 4 bases, with 5 bases between the two germline ends. Germline CDR1 and CDR2: SGHRS and YFSETQ. The CDR3 loop spans 13 amino acids. The CDR3, as DNA: TGCGCCAGCAGCTTGGACAGTTACAATGAGCAGTTCTTC. Protein product: CASSLDSYNEQFF.

J is TRBJ2-7 and V is TRBV6-1; the D is unclear. V lost 2 bases and J lost 6, with 8 bases in between. CDR3 length: 12 amino acids. Per the germline V gene, CDR1 is MNHNS and CDR2 is SASEGT. The CDR3 coding sequence is TGTGCCAGCAGTGAATTGGCAACCGAGCAGTACTTC. This translates into CASSELATEQYF.

This chain links TRBV12-5 with TRBJ2-7; the match to TRBD2 covers 7 bases. The trim removed 6 bases at V and 2 bases at J, leaving 7 bases unmatched. The CDR3 has 14 residues. Germline V gene sequence: CDR1 LGHNT, CDR2 FRNRAP. The CDR3 coding sequence is TGTGCTAGTGGCTATAGCGGGCCTCCCTACGAGCAGTACTTC. It translates to CASGYSGPPYEQYF.

The genes are TRBV6-1 and TRBJ2-3; D may be TRBD1 (5 bases). Germline V CDR1 and CDR2: MNHNS, SASEGT. This CDR3 is built from 15 residues. V was shortened by 1 base and J by 7 bases, with 15 bases between the two germline ends. CDR3 loop: CASSEGQLYSNTQYF. The CDR3, as DNA: TGTGCCAGCAGTGAAGGACAGCTATATTCGAATACGCAGTATTTT.

CDR3 sequence (DNA): TGCGCCAGCACGCGGGACGGTAATAGCAATCAGCCCCAGCATTTT. Translating it yields CASTRDGNSNQPQHF. The V gene is TRBV5-1, the J gene TRBJ1-5, with D possibly TRBD1 on 5 matching bases. The germline V and J ends were trimmed by 6 bases and 0 bases, with 13 bases remaining between them. The CDR3 is made up of 15 amino acids. Germline V CDR1 and CDR2: SGHRS, YFSETQ.

The chain employs TRBV10-3 and TRBJ2-2, with TRBD1 matching over 8 bases. The CDR3 is 16 residues long. Unmatched junction bases numbered 4, after V lost 3 bases and J lost 1 base. Germline CDR1 and CDR2: ENHRY and SYGVKD. CDR3 in DNA: TGTGCCATCAGTGATACCGGGACAGGGAACACCGGGGAGCTGTTTTTT. It is translated as CAISDTGTGNTGELFF.

V is TRBV6-6 and J is TRBJ1-2, with 9 bases fitting TRBD1. Germline V CDR1 and CDR2: MNHNY, SVGAGI (reference sequence). With 5 bases clipped from V and 4 bases from J, the junction kept 5 bases outside the gene matches. This CDR3 is 14 amino acids long. CDR3 DNA: TGTGCCAGCAGTCGTGGACAGGGGAGCTATGGCTACACCTTC. Its translation is CASSRGQGSYGYTF.

The V and J genes are TRBV11-3 and TRBJ2-7, with D possibly being TRBD1 (6 bases). Germline V gives CDR1 SGHNT, CDR2 YENEEA. V was clipped by 3 bases and J by 0 bases, with 9 bases between them. This CDR3 is 14 amino acids long. The CDR3 DNA reads as TGTGCCAGCAGCTTGGGGACACACTCCTACGAGCAGTACTTC. This translates into CASSLGTHSYEQYF.

The genes are TRBV6-5 and TRBJ2-7; D gene ambiguous. Germline CDR1 reads MNHEY; CDR2 reads SVGAGI. The CDR3 covers 15 residues. The V and J ends lost 3 bases and 2 bases respectively, with 14 bases between them. The CDR3 spells CASSYSFMATYEQYF. The DNA of the CDR3 is TGTGCCAGCAGTTATAGCTTCATGGCGACCTACGAGCAGTACTTC.

The CDR3 protein is CAISHGTLQSSPLHF. The CDR3 region has the DNA TGTGCCATCAGCCACGGGACCCTACAGAGTTCACCCCTCCACTTT. J is TRBJ1-6 and V is TRBV10-3; tentatively, D is TRBD1 (5 bases). The CDR3 sequence is 15 residues long. Germline CDR1 is ENHRY and CDR2 is SYGVKD. The ends were cut back, 6 bases at V and 9 bases at J, with 18 bases in the middle.

CDR3 nucleotides: TGTGCCAGCAGCTACTGGGAGGGAGGAGAGACCCAGTACTTC. Its translation: CASSYWEGGETQYF. This rearrangement joins TRBV11-2 to TRBJ2-5; TRBD2 agrees at 7 bases. The CDR3 contains 14 residues. The V gene end was trimmed by 4 bases and the J gene end by 4 bases; junction bases not matched to a gene: 6. Per the germline V gene, CDR1 is SGHAT and CDR2 is FQNNGV.

The chain employs TRBV7-8 and TRBJ1-5; D perhaps matches TRBD1 (5 bases). This CDR3 has 16 residues. Germline-derived CDR1 and CDR2 are SGHVS and FQNEAQ. V was pared by 1 base and J by 6 bases, with 16 bases between. CDR3 loop: CASSLGDGDGGQPQHF. In DNA, the CDR3 is TGTGCCAGCAGCTTAGGGGACGGGGATGGTGGTCAGCCCCAGCATTTT.

This chain links TRBV5-1 with TRBJ2-1; possible D gene TRBD2, 5 bases. Germline-derived CDR1 and CDR2 are SGHRS and YFSETQ. Trimming took 3 bases from V and 0 from J, leaving 7 bases between them. CDR3 size: 14 residues. CDR3 protein: CASSSGNSYNEQFF. DNA for the CDR3: TGCGCCAGCAGCTCCGGGAACTCCTACAATGAGCAGTTCTTC.

This clone was found a few times. V is TRBV5-1 and J is TRBJ2-1, with D tentatively TRBD2 (5 bases). Germline CDR1 and CDR2: SGHRS and YFSETQ. Trimming took off 0 bases at V and 7 bases at J, with 14 bases between the two ends. This CDR3 region has 15 residues. CDR3: CASSLDGGWANEQFF. The CDR3 region has the DNA TGCGCCAGCAGCTTGGATGGCGGGTGGGCTAATGAGCAGTTCTTC. Full variable domain (missing parts from reference TRBV5-1 and TRBJ2-1): KAGVTQTPRYLIKTRGQQVTLSCSPISGHRSVSWYQQTPGQGLQFLFEYFSETQRNKGNFPGRFSGRQFSNSRSEMNVSTLELGDSALYLCASSLDGGWANEQFFGPGTRLTVL.

The V gene is TRBV28, the J gene TRBJ2-4; tentative D call: TRBD2 (5 bases). This CDR3 region has 16 residues. Germline V gene sequence: CDR1 MDHEN, CDR2 SYDVKM. Trimming took off 11 bases at V and 1 base at J, with 21 bases between the two ends. The CDR3 region has the DNA TGTGCCTCCGGGCGTGGAGGAGGAGTGGCCAAAAACATTCAGTACTTC. Amino acids: CASGRGGGVAKNIQYF.

The chain employs TRBV28 and TRBJ2-1; D is unresolved. The CDR3 covers 13 residues. CDR1 is MDHEN and CDR2 is SYDVKM in the germline V gene. V lost 6 bases and J lost 6, with 12 bases in between. CDR3 sequence: CASSLTISNEQFF. The CDR3, as DNA: TGTGCCAGCAGCCTGACGATTAGCAATGAGCAGTTCTTC.

The chain uses TRBV21-1 and TRBJ2-7; TRBD2, as called in the table, went unchecked against the DNA. TRBV21-1 is termed a pseudogene. The CDR3 runs to 16 residues. The CDR3 sequence: CASSKHKLEVPYEQYF. The CDR3 DNA is TGTGCCAGCAGCAAGCACAAACTAGAAGTTCCCTACGAGCAGTACTTC.

V gene TRBV19 combines with J gene TRBJ2-5; 10 bases fit TRBD1. CDR1 and CDR2 from the germline V gene are LNHDA and SQIVND (reference sequence). The CDR3 spans 15 residues. Trimming took 6 bases from V and 5 from J; bases not matched to a gene: 9. CDR3 region: CASRKPGQGSETQYF. The DNA of the CDR3 is TGTGCCAGTAGAAAGCCGGGACAGGGGAGCGAGACCCAGTACTTC.

The chain couples TRBV5-4 to TRBJ2-7; tentatively, D is TRBD1 (7 bases). The length of the CDR3 is 14 residues. Trimming removed 0 bases at V and 6 bases at J, with 13 bases between. Germline CDR1 reads SGHNT; CDR2 reads YYREEE (reference sequence). In DNA form, the CDR3 reads TGTGCCAGCAGCTTGGCCAACAGGGGAGGCGAGCAGTACTTC. This gives the protein CASSLANRGGEQYF.

The V call is TRBV5-1, the J call TRBJ1-1, with D uncertain. The germline V gene has CDR1 SGHRS and CDR2 YFSETQ. The V end lost 3 bases, the J end lost 7 bases, and 13 bases lay between the germline ends. CDR3 length equals 13 residues. The CDR3 protein is CASSSSVAGEAFF. CDR3 DNA sequence: TGCGCCAGCAGCTCCTCAGTTGCGGGTGAAGCTTTCTTT.

The V and J genes are TRBV14 and TRBJ1-1; D is uncertain. Trimming took off 1 base at V and 5 bases at J, with 8 bases between the two ends. Germline lookup yields CDR1 SGHDN and CDR2 FVKESK. CDR3 size: 13 residues. This CDR3 is CASSQGLGTEAFF. CDR3 bases: TGTGCCAGCAGCCAAGGCCTGGGGACTGAAGCTTTCTTT.

The chain employs TRBV6-5 and TRBJ1-3, with D possibly being TRBD1 (5 bases). The germline V gene encodes CDR1 MNHEY and CDR2 SVGAGI. The CDR3 loop spans 16 amino acids. The V end was cut by 0 bases, the J end by 3 bases, with 12 bases between. The CDR3 bases are TGTGCCAGCAGTTACTCGATGGGGGTCCTTGGAAACACCATATATTTT. As protein: CASSYSMGVLGNTIYF.